These T cell receptor beta chains were read from a single sample in a study of T cell changes during pregnancy in multiple sclerosis. Assay used: immunoSEQ multiplex PCR; TCRdb lists only in-frame clones, some missing. Of about 20,000 clones in the sample, about nine tenths were seen once. The specimen comprised CD8+ T cells from peripheral blood mononuclear cells, sampled in the third trimester of pregnancy. The receptors were sampled from a female donor in good health, enrolled as a control in a pregnancy study. The CDR3 runs from the conserved cysteine through the conserved F or W. D genes are given only for firm matches. Clone size appears in some rows only: once, few, many, or a class for an expanded clone.

TRBD1,TRBJ2-5,-,TRBV27,CASSLNQGVFQETQYF,TGTGCCAGCAGTTTAAACCAGGGGGTTTTCCAAGAGACCCAGTACTTC
TRBD2,TRBJ2-1,-,TRBV5-1,CASSLRASGYNEQFF,TGCGCCAGCAGCCTTCGGGCTAGCGGGTACAATGAGCAGTTCTTC
TRBD2,TRBJ2-7,-,TRBV4-1,CASSQELASGVQDF,TGCGCCAGCAGCCAAGAGTTGGCTAGCGGGGTTCAAGACTTC
TRBD2,TRBJ2-7,few,TRBV7-8,CASSPGLAGGLFHEQYF,TGTGCCAGCAGCCCAGGACTAGCGGGAGGGCTATTCCACGAGCAGTACTTC
-,TRBJ2-7,-,TRBV29-1,CSVEGGTTYEQYF,TGCAGCGTTGAGGGGGGGACAACCTACGAGCAGTACTTC
TRBD2,TRBJ2-1,-,TRBV11-2,CASSAFGTSRYNEQFF,TGTGCCAGCAGCGCCTTCGGGACTAGCCGCTACAATGAGCAGTTCTTC
TRBD2,TRBJ2-5,-,TRBV19,CASSMTSGQETQYF,TGTGCCAGTAGTATGACTAGCGGTCAAGAGACCCAGTACTTC
TRBD1,TRBJ1-1,-,TRBV19,CASSITGVHTEAFF,TGTGCCAGTAGTATAACAGGGGTGCACACTGAAGCTTTCTTT
-,TRBJ1-1,medium-sized,TRBV27,CASSLGGNTEAFF,TGTGCCAGCAGTTTGGGGGGGAACACTGAAGCTTTCTTT
-,TRBJ2-7,-,TRBV2,CASSHTVYEQYF,TGTGCCAGCAGTCACACCGTCTACGAGCAGTACTTC
TRBD1,TRBJ1-4,once,TRBV10-2,CASSPRTGGATNEKLFF,TGCGCCAGCAGTCCCAGGACAGGTGGCGCAACTAATGAAAAACTGTTTTTT
-,TRBJ1-4,-,TRBV9,CASSSRTSGAGEKLFF,TGTGCCAGCAGCTCCAGGACCTCAGGGGCAGGTGAAAAACTGTTTTTT
-,TRBJ2-1,-,TRBV19,CASSIGFGGIPNEQFF,TGTGCCAGTAGTATCGGATTCGGGGGAATTCCGAATGAGCAGTTCTTC
-,TRBJ2-1,-,TRBV7-9,CASSPGTPWQFF,TGTGCCAGCAGCCCGGGTACACCCTGGCAGTTCTTC
-,TRBJ1-1,-,TRBV2,CASSSGGRHMNTEAFF,TGTGCCAGCAGTAGCGGTGGCAGGCACATGAACACTGAAGCTTTCTTT
-,TRBJ1-5,-,TRBV27,CASADGDVWPQHF,TGTGCCAGCGCCGACGGGGATGTTTGGCCCCAGCATTTT
-,TRBJ1-1,-,TRBV2,CASSSSGLGGTEAFF,TGTGCCAGCAGTTCCTCAGGGTTAGGGGGAACTGAAGCTTTCTTT
TRBD2,TRBJ2-7,once,TRBV29-1,CSVVGAGGYEQYF,TGCAGCGTTGTAGGAGCGGGAGGGTACGAGCAGTACTTC
TRBD1,TRBJ2-5,-,TRBV15,CATSRLRGRETQYF,TGTGCCACCAGCAGACTGAGGGGGCGGGAGACCCAGTACTTC
-,TRBJ2-3,once,TRBV14,CASSPTGPDTQYF,TGTGCCAGCAGCCCTACAGGCCCAGATACGCAGTATTTT
-,TRBJ1-1,-,TRBV25-1,CASSDFRGEAFF,TGTGCCAGCAGTGATTTTAGGGGAGAAGCTTTCTTT
TRBD2,TRBJ2-6,-,TRBV4-2,CASSQDAGGSGANVLTF,TGTGCCAGCAGCCAAGATGCGGGGGGCTCTGGGGCCAACGTCCTGACTTTC
TRBD2,TRBJ2-1,-,TRBV28,CASSSWGGDYNEQFF,TGTGCCAGCAGTTCCTGGGGAGGGGACTACAATGAGCAGTTCTTC
TRBD2,TRBJ2-3,-,TRBV2,CASGTSGIASTDTQYF,TGTGCCAGCGGGACTAGCGGAATCGCTAGCACAGATACGCAGTATTTT
TRBD2,TRBJ2-1,-,TRBV11-2,CASSLSGRERADEQFF,TGTGCCAGCAGCTTATCAGGGCGGGAGAGGGCGGATGAGCAGTTCTTC
-,TRBJ2-7,-,TRBV7-6,CASSPGRGSSYEQYF,TGTGCCAGCAGCCCAGGACGGGGTAGCTCCTACGAGCAGTACTTC
-,TRBJ2-3,-,TRBV27,CASSLSWGQGGTDTQYF,TGTGCCAGCAGTTTATCGTGGGGGCAGGGTGGGACAGATACGCAGTATTTT
TRBD2,TRBJ2-3,-,TRBV29-1,CSVRSSGGADTQYF,TGCAGCGTTCGGTCTAGCGGGGGGGCAGATACGCAGTATTTT
TRBD2,TRBJ2-1,-,TRBV5-6,CASSLEGLAPSYNEQFF,TGTGCCAGCAGCTTAGAGGGACTAGCACCCTCTTACAATGAGCAGTTCTTC
TRBD1,TRBJ2-1,-,TRBV27,CASSAGTVYNEQFF,TGTGCCAGCAGTGCCGGGACAGTATACAATGAGCAGTTCTTC
-,TRBJ1-6,-,TRBV13,CASRKREGGPRNSPLHF,TGTGCCAGCAGAAAAAGGGAGGGGGGCCCCCGTAATTCACCCCTCCACTTT
-,TRBJ2-5,-,TRBV19,CASSLDSEETQYF,TGTGCCAGTAGTCTTGACTCGGAAGAGACCCAGTACTTC
TRBD2,TRBJ2-7,-,TRBV14,CASSQDAGGQDEQYF,TGTGCCAGCAGCCAAGATGCGGGGGGGCAAGACGAGCAGTACTTC